Shown below are 18 T cell receptor beta chains from a single sample sequenced in a study of cytomegalovirus exposure and HLA in healthy donors. 60 Vbeta and 13 Jbeta primers were used in PCR. Libraries were prepared by immunoSEQ multiplex PCR; TCRdb keeps only in-frame clonotypes and omits some of them. The ten most abundant clones cover around 3.8% of a sample with 60,000 to 75,000 clones. The sequenced sample was PBMCs. The receptors stem from a female donor in good health and CMV-seropositive.

The rearrangement uses TRBV28 and TRBJ1-5, with no clear D. CDR1 and CDR2 from the germline V gene are MDHEN and SYDVKM. This CDR3 is built from 15 residues. V gave up 3 bases and J gave up 3 bases, with 12 bases separating them. The CDR3 protein is CASSFPGYPNQPQHF. CDR3 nucleotides: TGTGCCAGCAGTTTTCCGGGGTACCCCAATCAGCCCCAGCATTTT.

CDR3 amino acids: CASRTGLNYGYTF. For the CDR3, the DNA is TGTGCCAGCAGAACGGGGTTGAACTATGGCTACACCTTC. The chain uses TRBV6-5 and TRBJ1-2; D unresolved. V gave up 6 bases and J gave up 2 bases, with 10 bases separating them. The CDR3 length is 13 residues. Germline CDR1 is MNHEY and CDR2 is SVGAGI.

The rearrangement uses TRBV11-2 and TRBJ2-1; 11 positions agree with TRBD2. The CDR3 runs 15 residues. With 5 bases clipped from V and 5 bases from J, the junction kept 5 bases outside the gene matches. Per the germline V gene, CDR1 is SGHAT and CDR2 is FQNNGV. The chain's CDR3 is CASSPGTSGHNEQFF. The CDR3 DNA follows: TGTGCCAGCAGCCCCGGGACTAGCGGTCACAATGAGCAGTTCTTC.

CDR3 DNA sequence: TGTGCCAGCAGAAAAGGACAGGGACTAAACAATGAGCAGTTCTTC. It encodes CASRKGQGLNNEQFF. The chain employs TRBV7-9 and TRBJ2-1; possibly TRBD1 for D (8 bases). The CDR3 loop spans 15 amino acids. The germline CDR1 and CDR2 sequences are SEHNR and FQNEAQ (reference sequence). Trimming took 6 bases from V and 5 from J, leaving 17 bases between them.

V is TRBV5-6 and J is TRBJ2-2; 9 bases match TRBD1. Germline trimming cut 4 bases from V and 2 bases from J; bases unmatched to any gene: 6. The CDR3 is 16 residues long. Germline CDR1 SGHDT, CDR2 YYEEEE. The CDR3: CASSGGTGHNTGELFF. CDR3 nucleotides: TGTGCCAGCAGCGGGGGGACAGGGCATAACACCGGGGAGCTGTTTTTT. Looking up the rest from reference TRBV5-6 and TRBJ2-2 gives the full variable domain: DAGVTQSPTHLIKTRGQQVTLRCSPKSGHDTVSWYQQALGQGPQFIFQYYEEEERQRGNFPDRFSGHQFPNYSSELNVNALLLGDSALYLCASSGGTGHNTGELFFGEGSRLTVL.

The rearrangement uses TRBV18 and TRBJ2-3; 10 positions agree with TRBD1. CDR1 is KGHSH, CDR2 LQKENI, per germline. The CDR3 has 16 residues. J was trimmed by 6 bases and V by 3 bases; bases with no gene match: 9. This CDR3 reads CASSPPGTGVRDTQYF. The CDR3 DNA is TGTGCCAGCTCACCTCCCGGGACAGGGGTTCGGGATACGCAGTATTTT. Complete variable domain (other parts from reference TRBV18 and TRBJ2-3): NAGVMQNPRHLVRRRGQEARLRCSPMKGHSHVYWYRQLPEEGLKFMVYLQKENIIDESGMPKERFSAEFPKEGPSILRIQQVVRGDSAAYFCASSPPGTGVRDTQYFGPGTRLTVL.

The rearrangement links TRBV6-6 to TRBJ1-1, with D tentatively TRBD1 (5 bases). The CDR3 runs to 14 residues. The V and J ends lost 6 bases and 2 bases respectively, with 13 bases between them. Germline CDR1 reads MNHNY; CDR2 reads SVGAGI (reference sequence). The CDR3 DNA follows: TGTGCCAGCAGGCGCAGGGCCGGAAACACTGAAGCTTTCTTT. Translated: CASRRRAGNTEAFF.

CDR3 coding DNA: TGCAGCGTGGACCCCACGGGACAGGGGACAGATACGCAGTATTTT. Amino acids: CSVDPTGQGTDTQYF. This chain links TRBV29-1 with TRBJ2-3, with 10 bases aligning to TRBD1. Germline CDR1 is SQVTM and CDR2 is ANQGSEA. The CDR3 length is 15 residues. V dropped 6 bases and J dropped 3; count of bases not matched to a gene: 9.

J is TRBJ2-1 and V is TRBV5-4; 10 nucleotides match TRBD1. V shed 2 bases, J shed 1 base, and the junction held 3 bases outside the gene matches. Germline values: CDR1 SGHNT, CDR2 YYREEE (reference sequence). The CDR3 loop spans 16 amino acids. The CDR3, as DNA: TGTGCCAGCAGCTTCGGGGGACAGGGGTCCTACAATGAGCAGTTCTTC. Translating gives CASSFGGQGSYNEQFF. The entire variable domain, with the rest obtained from reference TRBV5-4 and TRBJ2-1, is as follows: ETGVTQSPTHLIKTRGQQVTLRCSSQSGHNTVSWYQQALGQGPQFIFQYYREEENGRGNFPPRFSGLQFPNYSSELNVNALELDDSALYLCASSFGGQGSYNEQFFGPGTRLTVL.

V and J are TRBV14 and TRBJ1-1; 7 bases are a match to TRBD1. This CDR3 region has 15 residues. Losses at the gene ends were 1 base for V and 5 bases for J; bases not matched to a gene: 7. Per the germline V gene, CDR1 is SGHDN and CDR2 is FVKESK. CDR3 bases: TGTGCCAGCAGCCAAGCCGCGGGCAGGGGGACTGAAGCTTTCTTT. It encodes CASSQAAGRGTEAFF.

The chain has TRBV7-9 and TRBJ1-3, with D possibly matching TRBD1 (5 bases). The CDR3 loop spans 14 amino acids. Trimming removed 0 bases from V and 4 bases from J, with 7 bases in between. Germline assignment: CDR1 SEHNR and CDR2 FQNEAQ (reference sequence). In DNA, the CDR3 is TGTGCCAGCAGCTTAGCAGGGGCGGGAAACACCATATATTTT. It specifies CASSLAGAGNTIYF.

This chain links TRBV6-4 with TRBJ2-1; TRBD1 agrees at 7 bases. The CDR3 spans 14 residues. V lost 6 bases to trimming and J lost 8 bases; unmatched junction nucleotides: 10. Germline CDR1 MRHNA, CDR2 SNTAGT. The CDR3 nucleotides are TGTGCCAGCAGCTCACAGGGGAACGAGGATGAGCAGTTCTTC. Translated: CASSSQGNEDEQFF.

This chain links TRBV4-1 with TRBJ1-2; D call uncertain. Trimming took 1 base from V and 2 from J, leaving 5 bases between them. The germline CDR1 and CDR2 sequences are MGHRA and YSYEKL. This CDR3 is 13 amino acids long. DNA for the CDR3: TGCGCCAGCAGCCAAGTGCAGAACTATGGCTACACCTTC. Its protein product is CASSQVQNYGYTF.

CDR3 nucleotides: TGTGCCAGCAGTGAACTACAGATTAACACTGAAGCTTTCTTT. Translated: CASSELQINTEAFF. The chain carries TRBV6-1 and TRBJ1-1; D gene ambiguous. Germline CDR1 MNHNS, CDR2 SASEGT. V lost 2 bases and J 2 bases, leaving 9 bases between the germline ends. The CDR3 extends over 14 amino acids.

This sequence joins TRBV5-1 and TRBJ1-2; 8 bases agree with TRBD1. Germline CDR1 SGHRS, CDR2 YFSETQ. CDR3 size: 15 residues. V lost 0 bases to trimming and J lost 4 bases; unmatched junction nucleotides: 5. The CDR3 loop reads CASSLDQGASYGYTF. The DNA for the CDR3 is TGCGCCAGCAGCTTGGACCAGGGGGCTTCCTATGGCTACACCTTC.

The rearrangement joins TRBV6-1 to TRBJ2-1; 8 bases line up with TRBD2. Unmatched junction bases numbered 5, after V lost 2 bases and J lost 5 bases. This CDR3 contains 15 residues. CDR1 and CDR2 from the germline V gene are MNHNS and SASEGT. In nucleotides, the CDR3 is TGTGCCAGCAGTGAATTACTAGCGGACGACAATGAGCAGTTCTTC. Encoded protein: CASSELLADDNEQFF.

J is TRBJ2-2 and V is TRBV6-5; 8 bases map to TRBD1. CDR1 and CDR2 from the germline V gene are MNHEY and SVGAGI. This CDR3 region has 15 residues. Trimming cost V 6 bases and J 4 bases; bases outside gene matches: 7. The CDR3 bases are TGTGCCAGCAGCATGGACAGGGAAGCCACCGGGGAGCTGTTTTTT. It translates to CASSMDREATGELFF.

The genes are TRBV5-1 and TRBJ2-1; 10 bases map to TRBD2. The CDR3 extends over 17 amino acids. Trimming at V came to 3 bases and at J to 4 bases, leaving 10 bases not matched to a gene. Germline V gene sequence: CDR1 SGHRS, CDR2 YFSETQ. CDR3 coding DNA: TGCGCCAGCAGCTATAGTCGGCTAGCGGGAGATTACAATGAGCAGTTCTTC. Its protein product is CASSYSRLAGDYNEQFF.